A selection of T cell receptor beta chains follows, all from one sample in a study of T cell responses to AZD1222 COVID-19 vaccine. Measured with immunoSEQ multiplex PCR; TCRdb has only the in-frame clones, and not every one. The table has some 130,000 clones, 70% to 90% seen once. The sequences come from peripheral blood, collected on day 0 of AZD1222 vaccination. The receptors were sampled from an adult in good health. CDR3s include the opening cysteine and the closing phenylalanine or tryptophan. The order of the fields is J gene, V gene, D gene, clone size, CDR3 protein, CDR3 DNA. D genes are given only for firm matches. Size values are once, few and many counts, or a class for expanded clones, and some rows have none.

>TRBJ2-1|TRBV6-5|TRBD2|.
CASRREGSSGEQFF
TGTGCCAGCAGACGGGAGGGATCTTCGGGTGAGCAGTTCTTC
>TRBJ2-1|TRBV4-1|.|few
CASRPIGAGYNEQFF
TGCGCCAGCCGACCAATTGGGGCTGGCTACAATGAGCAGTTCTTC
>TRBJ2-1|TRBV7-2|TRBD2|few
CASSFYGRPGNEQFF
TGTGCCAGCAGCTTTTACGGGAGGCCGGGGAATGAGCAGTTCTTC
>TRBJ2-7|TRBV7-9|TRBD1|.
CASGQGAYEQYF
TGTGCCAGCGGACAGGGGGCCTACGAGCAGTACTTC
>TRBJ2-3|TRBV12-3/TRBV12-4|TRBD1|.
CASSPTGVVQYF
TGTGCCAGCAGCCCGACAGGGGTGGTGCAGTATTTT
>TRBJ1-1|TRBV9|TRBD1|.
CASSVGGTGNTEAFF
TGTGCCAGCAGCGTAGGGGGGACAGGGAACACTGAAGCTTTCTTT
>TRBJ1-5|TRBV27|.|.
CASSLTSSNQPQHF
TGTGCCAGCAGTTTAACCAGTTCCAATCAGCCCCAGCATTTT
>TRBJ2-7|TRBV25-1|TRBD1|.
CASSDPGQSSLSGEQYF
TGTGCCAGCAGTGACCCGGGACAGAGTTCATTGTCGGGGGAGCAGTACTTC
>TRBJ1-5|TRBV18|TRBD1|.
CASSPTGGNQPQHF
TGTGCCAGCTCACCAACAGGGGGCAATCAGCCCCAGCATTTT
>TRBJ1-1|TRBV7-2|TRBD1|.
CASGQGWTEAFF
TGTGCCAGCGGACAGGGTTGGACTGAAGCTTTCTTT
>TRBJ2-1|TRBV5-1|.|.
CASGLTNGYNEQFF
TGCGCCAGCGGTTTGACTAACGGATACAATGAGCAGTTCTTC
>TRBJ2-7|TRBV28|.|.
CASTGEGYEQYF
TGTGCCAGCACAGGGGAGGGCTACGAGCAGTACTTC
>TRBJ2-1|TRBV20-1|TRBD2|.
CSASLTSGGLGAQFF
TGCAGTGCTAGTCTGACTAGCGGGGGTCTCGGCGCGCAGTTCTTC
>TRBJ1-5|TRBV6-1|.|once
CASSEGGSINQPQHF
TGTGCCAGCAGTGAAGGAGGGAGCATCAATCAGCCCCAGCATTTT
>TRBJ1-2|TRBV28|TRBD1|once
CASSTGTGVGRNGYTF
TGTGCCAGCAGCACCGGGACAGGGGTCGGCAGGAATGGCTACACCTTC
>TRBJ1-1|TRBV27|.|.
CASSLGGATEAFF
TGTGCCAGCAGTTTGGGGGGAGCCACTGAAGCTTTCTTT
>TRBJ2-1|TRBV5-8|.|.
CASIWLGFVEQFF
TGTGCCAGCATCTGGCTAGGATTTGTTGAGCAGTTCTTC
>TRBJ2-7|TRBV30|.|.
CAWSVLGTRAYEQYF
TGTGCCTGGAGTGTACTGGGGACTCGGGCTTACGAGCAGTACTTC
>TRBJ1-1|TRBV20-1|.|.
CSASRGAEAFF
TGCAGTGCCTCACGGGGGGCTGAAGCTTTCTTT
>TRBJ2-5|TRBV28|.|.
CASSLGGGLQETQYF
TGTGCCAGCAGTCTTGGGGGGGGCTTACAAGAGACCCAGTACTTC
>TRBJ2-3|TRBV10-3|TRBD2|.
CAISEVPAEHSGRAWGTDTQYF
TGTGCCATCAGTGAGGTCCCCGCTGAACACAGCGGGAGGGCTTGGGGCACAGATACGCAGTATTTT
>TRBJ2-7|TRBV21-1|.|.
CASSIPGDVPASSYEQYF
TGTGCCAGCAGCATTCCTGGGGACGTTCCCGCCTCATCCTACGAGCAGTACTTC
>TRBJ2-3|TRBV21-1|.|few
CASSNGGATDTQYF
TGTGCCAGCAGCAACGGGGGGGCCACAGATACGCAGTATTTT
>TRBJ1-3|TRBV5-1|.|.
CASSLPQDSGNTIYF
TGCGCCAGCAGCTTACCCCAGGACTCTGGAAACACCATATATTTT
>TRBJ1-2|TRBV9|.|.
CASSVERRFTGYTF
TGTGCCAGCAGCGTAGAGAGACGTTTTACAGGCTACACCTTC
>TRBJ2-5|TRBV3-1/TRBV3-2|TRBD1|.
CASSLRTGLPQETQYF
TGTGCCAGCAGCCTTCGGACAGGGCTACCCCAAGAGACCCAGTACTTC
>TRBJ1-2|TRBV6-6|TRBD1|.
CASSTGGNYGYTF
TGTGCCAGCTCGACAGGGGGTAACTATGGCTACACCTTC
>TRBJ1-5|TRBV18|TRBD1|.
CASSQGQGFNQPQHF
TGTGCCAGCTCACAGGGACAGGGCTTCAATCAGCCCCAGCATTTT
>TRBJ2-1|TRBV28|.|.
CASSQLDHEQFF
TGTGCCAGCAGTCAACTAGACCATGAGCAGTTCTTC
>TRBJ2-1|TRBV24-1|TRBD2|.
CATSDLTSGGGNEQFF
TGTGCCACCAGTGATTTGACTAGCGGGGGTGGCAATGAGCAGTTCTTC
>TRBJ1-1|TRBV12-3/TRBV12-4|.|.
CASSLFGEAFF
TGTGCCAGCAGTTTATTTGGGGAAGCTTTCTTT
>TRBJ1-6|TRBV7-2|.|.
CASSSGGVPNSPLHF
TGTGCCAGCAGCTCAGGAGGAGTACCTAATTCACCCCTCCACTTT
>TRBJ1-4|TRBV29-1|.|.
CSVPLGGEKLFF
TGCAGCGTCCCCCTAGGAGGGGAAAAACTGTTTTTT
>TRBJ2-1|TRBV24-1|TRBD1|.
CATSDPRDRGGNEQFF
TGTGCCACCAGTGATCCGCGGGACAGGGGAGGTAATGAGCAGTTCTTC
>TRBJ1-2|TRBV19|.|.
CASNRDGYTF
TGTGCCAGTAATAGGGATGGCTACACCTTC
>TRBJ2-2|TRBV12-3/TRBV12-4|.|.
CASSTSNTGELFF
TGTGCCAGCAGTACATCAAACACCGGGGAGCTGTTTTTT
>TRBJ1-2|TRBV30|.|once
CAWSASFGAKEGYTF
TGTGCCTGGAGTGCCTCTTTCGGGGCGAAAGAGGGCTACACCTTC